These T cell receptor beta chains were read from a single sample in a study of shared clonotypes between healthy human individuals. Profiled with immunoSEQ multiplex PCR; TCRdb holds only in-frame clones, not every one. The table records approximately 2,200,000 clones, about 93% of them present only once. The source material was naive CD8+ T cells from PBMCs. The receptors were sampled from a man between 18 and 29 years old in good health. Some clones in this sample may be carry-over from other donors' samples. Each CDR3 is given with its conserved first and last residue. The D gene is left open where the match is weak. Not every row has a clone size; where given, it reads once, few, many or a size class.

CASSSQDRSGEKLFF | TGTGCCAGCAGCTCACAGGACAGGTCCGGAGAAAAACTGTTTTTT | TRBJ1-4 | NA | TRBD1 | TRBV5-4
CASSYVGGSEGQFF | TGTGCCAGCAGTTACGTGGGGGGGAGCGAAGGGCAGTTCTTC | TRBJ2-1 | NA | TRBD2 | TRBV6-5
CASSSLDSFSGNTIYF | TGTGCCAGCAGCTCCCTGGACAGCTTCTCTGGAAACACCATATATTTT | TRBJ1-3 | NA | NA | TRBV7-2
CASSIASEAGVGYNEQFF | TGTGCCAGTAGTATTGCATCTGAAGCGGGAGTAGGTTACAATGAGCAGTTCTTC | TRBJ2-1 | NA | TRBD2 | TRBV19
CSAWTGTPEAFF | TGCAGCGCCTGGACAGGGACCCCTGAAGCTTTCTTT | TRBJ1-1 | NA | TRBD1 | TRBV29-1
CASSFGGGALGAFF | TGTGCCAGCAGTTTCGGGGGCGGTGCGTTGGGAGCTTTCTTT | TRBJ1-1 | once | NA | TRBV27
CASSPGRSTYEQYF | TGTGCCAGCAGCCCGGGGAGGTCAACCTACGAGCAGTACTTC | TRBJ2-7 | NA | NA | TRBV5-6
CASGGVDEETQYF | TGTGCCAGCGGGGGGGTGGACGAAGAGACCCAGTACTTC | TRBJ2-5 | NA | TRBD2 | TRBV7-9
CASSLVEPHKGYTF | TGTGCCAGCAGCTTGGTTGAGCCCCATAAGGGCTACACCTTC | TRBJ1-2 | NA | NA | TRBV5-4
CASSPNSDRDYGYTF | TGTGCCAGCAGCCCCAACTCTGACAGGGACTATGGCTACACCTTC | TRBJ1-2 | NA | TRBD1 | TRBV9
CASSSTNEKLFF | TGTGCCAGCAGTTCGACTAATGAAAAACTGTTTTTT | TRBJ1-4 | NA | NA | TRBV27
CASSSSFVGGAKETQYF | TGTGCCAGCAGCTCATCTTTTGTAGGGGGCGCGAAAGAGACCCAGTACTTC | TRBJ2-5 | NA | TRBD1 | TRBV11-2
CASSLSGVIYEQYF | TGTGCCAGCAGTCTTAGCGGGGTTATCTACGAGCAGTACTTC | TRBJ2-7 | NA | TRBD2 | TRBV27
CASSPPWGGDYGYTF | TGTGCCAGCAGTCCCCCCTGGGGGGGCGACTATGGCTACACCTTC | TRBJ1-2 | NA | NA | TRBV28
CASGYHNEQFF | TGCGCCAGCGGCTACCACAATGAGCAGTTCTTC | TRBJ2-1 | NA | NA | TRBV10-1
CASSPTDSPNYGYTF | TGTGCCAGCAGCCCAACGGACAGCCCTAACTATGGCTACACCTTC | TRBJ1-2 | NA | NA | TRBV9
CAISDEEPGAWPEAFF | TGTGCCATCAGTGATGAAGAGCCAGGTGCTTGGCCTGAAGCTTTCTTT | TRBJ1-1 | NA | NA | TRBV10-3
CASSQGVRLFF | TGTGCCAGTAGTCAGGGGGTGAGGCTGTTCTTC | TRBJ2-1 | NA | TRBD1 | TRBV19
CASSPTETGELFF | TGTGCCAGCAGCCCCACGGAAACCGGGGAGCTGTTTTTT | TRBJ2-2 | NA | NA | TRBV2
CASSPTSGKKHNEQFF | TGTGCCAGCAGCCCGACTAGCGGCAAAAAACACAATGAGCAGTTCTTC | TRBJ2-1 | NA | TRBD2 | TRBV7-9
CASSSHDQTERGTYEQYF | TGCGCCAGCAGCTCCCACGATCAGACCGAAAGAGGGACCTACGAGCAGTACTTC | TRBJ2-7 | NA | NA | TRBV5-1
CASSQGQGAFGYTF | TGCGCCAGCAGTCAAGGACAGGGGGCGTTTGGCTACACCTTC | TRBJ1-2 | NA | TRBD1 | TRBV10-2
CASSLVGGGPSGPQHF | TGTGCCAGCAGCTTGGTAGGGGGAGGGCCCAGTGGGCCCCAGCATTTT | TRBJ1-5 | NA | NA | TRBV5-5
CAITAGRGVGETQYF | TGTGCCATCACCGCAGGACGGGGAGTGGGGGAGACCCAGTACTTC | TRBJ2-5 | once | NA | TRBV10-3
CASETGTRSYEQYF | TGTGCTAGCGAAACCGGGACTAGATCCTACGAGCAGTACTTC | TRBJ2-7 | NA | TRBD2 | TRBV30
CASSSRVIADYNEQFF | TGTGCCAGCAGCTCTAGGGTAATAGCGGACTACAATGAGCAGTTCTTC | TRBJ2-1 | NA | NA | TRBV7-3
CASSFIGVSLEAFF | TGTGCCAGCAGCTTCATAGGGGTTTCTCTTGAAGCTTTCTTT | TRBJ1-1 | NA | NA | TRBV7-9
CASSIVGGLGQETQYF | TGTGCCAGTAGTATCGTCGGCGGGCTGGGCCAAGAGACCCAGTACTTC | TRBJ2-5 | NA | NA | TRBV19
CASSLFRTGTYNYGYTF | TGTGCCAGCAGTTTATTTCGGACAGGGACCTATAACTATGGCTACACCTTC | TRBJ1-2 | NA | TRBD1 | TRBV28
CASSSGDIGHQPQHF | TGTGCCAGCAGCTCCGGAGACATAGGTCATCAGCCCCAGCATTTT | TRBJ1-5 | NA | NA | TRBV7-2
CASSSGLVTHEQFF | TGTGCCAGCAGCTCGGGACTAGTTACCCATGAGCAGTTCTTC | TRBJ2-1 | NA | TRBD2 | TRBV9